This entry is about one TCR beta chain. Its matching antigen is unknown. This record belongs to a study of beta chain features in type 1 diabetes. The wider study: The examined sorted cells totaled about 98 million across samples. Whole-study findings and limits: Patients showed naive, central memory and Treg TCRB repertoires that appeared more similar than those of healthy donors. The study found moderately but significantly shorter TCRB CDR3s in all four CD4+ subsets of Type 1 diabetes patients. Whether HLA type affects TCRB rearrangement stayed undetermined in the present work.

Sequenced material consisted of expressed TCRB transcripts (all of the isolated RNA was reverse transcribed). Some clones are missing from TCRdb's copy, which holds only in-frame ones; the method was immunoSEQ multiplex PCR. Altogether about 660,000 clones are present, over 12% being singletons, with the ten largest covering 0.035% to 0.04%. The CDR3 totals 12 residues. V was trimmed by 0 bases and J by 9 bases, leaving 8 bases between them. From germline, CDR1 is LGHNA and CDR2 YSLEER. Sorting of CD4+ naive, central memory, regulatory and stem cell-like memory cells was performed via CD45RO/CCR7/CD25/CD127/CD95/CD27.

The specimen was naive CD4+ T cells from blood. The origin of this receptor is a man aged 18 to 30 with type 1 diabetes. This rearrangement joins TRBV4-3 to TRBJ1-1; no clear D. The chain's CDR3 is CASSQDEEKAFF. As DNA, the CDR3 is TGCGCCAGCAGCCAAGATGAGGAGAAAGCTTTCTTT.